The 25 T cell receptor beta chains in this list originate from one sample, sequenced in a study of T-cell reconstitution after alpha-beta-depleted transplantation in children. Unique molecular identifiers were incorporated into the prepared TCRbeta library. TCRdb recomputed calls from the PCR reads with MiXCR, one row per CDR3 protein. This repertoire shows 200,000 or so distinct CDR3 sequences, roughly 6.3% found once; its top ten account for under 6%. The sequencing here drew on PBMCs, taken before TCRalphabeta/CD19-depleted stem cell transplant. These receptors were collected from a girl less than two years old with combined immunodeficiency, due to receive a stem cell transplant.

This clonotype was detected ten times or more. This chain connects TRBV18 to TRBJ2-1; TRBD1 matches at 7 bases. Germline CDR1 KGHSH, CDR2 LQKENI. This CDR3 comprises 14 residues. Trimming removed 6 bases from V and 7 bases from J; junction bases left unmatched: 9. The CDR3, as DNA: TGTGCCAGCTCCATTTTAACAGGGGTTAATGAGCAGTTCTTC. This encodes CASSILTGVNEQFF.

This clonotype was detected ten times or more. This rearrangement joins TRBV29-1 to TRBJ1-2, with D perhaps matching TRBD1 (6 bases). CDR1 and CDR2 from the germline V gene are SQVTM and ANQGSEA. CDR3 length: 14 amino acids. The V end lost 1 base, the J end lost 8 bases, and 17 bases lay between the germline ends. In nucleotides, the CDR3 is TGCAGCGTTGAAGGGGGGCAGGGGAAGGTCGGCTACACCTTC. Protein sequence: CSVEGGQGKVGYTF.

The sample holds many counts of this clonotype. Written as DNA, the CDR3 is TGTGCCAGCAGCCAAGGGAGTCACTACGAGCAGTACTTC. It specifies CASSQGSHYEQYF. The rearrangement uses TRBV3-1 and TRBJ2-7; D is undetermined. The germline V gene has CDR1 LGHDT and CDR2 YNNKEL (reference sequence). Trimming stripped 1 base from V and 3 bases from J, with 7 bases between. The CDR3 length is 13 residues.

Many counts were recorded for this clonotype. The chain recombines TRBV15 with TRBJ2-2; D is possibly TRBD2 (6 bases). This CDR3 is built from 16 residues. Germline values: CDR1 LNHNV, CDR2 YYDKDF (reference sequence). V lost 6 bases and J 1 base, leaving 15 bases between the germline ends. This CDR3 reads CATSHRDSLNTGELFF. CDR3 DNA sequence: TGTGCCACCAGTCACCGGGACTCACTGAACACCGGGGAGCTGTTTTTT.

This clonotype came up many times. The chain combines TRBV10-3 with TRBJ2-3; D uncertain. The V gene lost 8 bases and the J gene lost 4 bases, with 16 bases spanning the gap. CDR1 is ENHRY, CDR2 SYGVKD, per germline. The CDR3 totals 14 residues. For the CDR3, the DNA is TGTGCCATCCTACAGAGCCTCACGGCAGATACGCAGTATTTT. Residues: CAILQSLTADTQYF.

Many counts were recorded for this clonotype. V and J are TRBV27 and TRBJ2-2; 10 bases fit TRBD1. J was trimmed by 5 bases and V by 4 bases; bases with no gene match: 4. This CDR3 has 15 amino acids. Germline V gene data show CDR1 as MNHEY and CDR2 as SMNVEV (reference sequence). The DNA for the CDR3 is TGTGCCAGCAGTTCCGGGACAGGGGCAACCGGGGAGCTGTTTTTT. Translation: CASSSGTGATGELFF.

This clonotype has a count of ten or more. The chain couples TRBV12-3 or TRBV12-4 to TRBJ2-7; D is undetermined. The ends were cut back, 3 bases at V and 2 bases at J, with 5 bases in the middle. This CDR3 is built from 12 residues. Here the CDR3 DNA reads TGTGCCAGCAGTTTCAATCCCTACGAGCAGTACTTC. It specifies CASSFNPYEQYF.

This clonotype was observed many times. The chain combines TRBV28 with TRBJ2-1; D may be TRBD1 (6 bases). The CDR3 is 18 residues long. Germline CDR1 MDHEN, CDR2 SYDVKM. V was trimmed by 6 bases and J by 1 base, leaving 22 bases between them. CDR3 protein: CASSPMGALRPSYNEQFF. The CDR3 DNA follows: TGTGCCAGCAGCCCAATGGGGGCGCTTAGACCTTCCTACAATGAGCAGTTCTTC.

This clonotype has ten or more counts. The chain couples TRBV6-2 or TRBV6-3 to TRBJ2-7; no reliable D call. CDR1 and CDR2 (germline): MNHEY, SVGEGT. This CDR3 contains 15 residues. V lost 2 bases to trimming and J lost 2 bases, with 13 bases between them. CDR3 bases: TGTGCCAGCAGTTACGTGACAATTAGTGCCTACGAGCAGTACTTC. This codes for CASSYVTISAYEQYF.

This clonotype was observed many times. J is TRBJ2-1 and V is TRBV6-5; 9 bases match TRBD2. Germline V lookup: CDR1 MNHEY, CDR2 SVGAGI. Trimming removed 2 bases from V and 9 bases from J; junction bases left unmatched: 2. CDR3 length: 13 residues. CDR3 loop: CASSYAGGFEQFF. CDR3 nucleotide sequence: TGTGCCAGCAGTTACGCGGGGGGGTTTGAGCAGTTCTTC.

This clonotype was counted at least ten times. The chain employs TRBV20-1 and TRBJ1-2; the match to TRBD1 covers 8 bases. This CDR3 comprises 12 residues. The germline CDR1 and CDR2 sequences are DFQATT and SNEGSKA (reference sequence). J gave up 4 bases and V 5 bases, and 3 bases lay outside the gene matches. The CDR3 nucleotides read TGCAGTGCTTCCGGACAGGGCTATGGCTACACCTTC. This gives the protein CSASGQGYGYTF.

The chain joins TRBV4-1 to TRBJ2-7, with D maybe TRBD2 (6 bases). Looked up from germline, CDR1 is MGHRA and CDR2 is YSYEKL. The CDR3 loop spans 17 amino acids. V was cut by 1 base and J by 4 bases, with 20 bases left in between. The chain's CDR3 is CASSQVGSGWGRYEQYF. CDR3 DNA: TGCGCCAGCAGCCAAGTCGGGAGCGGGTGGGGCCGATACGAGCAGTACTTC.

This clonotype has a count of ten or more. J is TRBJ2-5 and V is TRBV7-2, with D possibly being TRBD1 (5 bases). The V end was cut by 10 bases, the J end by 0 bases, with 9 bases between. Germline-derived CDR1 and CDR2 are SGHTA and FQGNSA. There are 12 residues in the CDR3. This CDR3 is CATSRDQETQYF. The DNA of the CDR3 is TGTGCCACCTCCAGGGACCAAGAGACCCAGTACTTC.

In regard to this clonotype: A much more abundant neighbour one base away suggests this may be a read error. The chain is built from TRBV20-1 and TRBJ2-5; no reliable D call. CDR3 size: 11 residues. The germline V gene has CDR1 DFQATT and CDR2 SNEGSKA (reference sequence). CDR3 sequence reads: CSATTGETRYF. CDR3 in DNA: TGCAGTGCTACCACGGGTGAGACCCGGTACTTC.

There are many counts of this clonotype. The CDR3 here is CASSLVAQPNNEQFF. Here the CDR3 DNA reads TGTGCCAGCAGCTTAGTAGCCCAGCCCAACAATGAGCAGTTCTTC. The chain carries TRBV7-2 and TRBJ2-1; D gene uncertain. The CDR3 consists of 15 residues. CDR1 is SGHTA, CDR2 FQGNSA, per germline. V was shortened by 1 base and J by 5 bases, with 12 bases between the two germline ends.

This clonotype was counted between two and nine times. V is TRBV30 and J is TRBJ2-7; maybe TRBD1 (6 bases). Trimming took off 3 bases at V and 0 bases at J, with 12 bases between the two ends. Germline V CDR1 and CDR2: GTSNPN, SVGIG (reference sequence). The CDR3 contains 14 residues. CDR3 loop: CAWRSGVFSYEQYF. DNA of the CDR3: TGTGCCTGGAGGTCAGGGGTTTTCTCCTACGAGCAGTACTTC.

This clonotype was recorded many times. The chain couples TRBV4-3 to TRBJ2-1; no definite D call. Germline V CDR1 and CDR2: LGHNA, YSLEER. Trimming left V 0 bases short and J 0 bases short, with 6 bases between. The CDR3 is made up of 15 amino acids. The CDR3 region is CASSQEAPSYNEQFF. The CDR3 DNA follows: TGCGCCAGCAGCCAAGAGGCTCCCTCCTACAATGAGCAGTTCTTC.

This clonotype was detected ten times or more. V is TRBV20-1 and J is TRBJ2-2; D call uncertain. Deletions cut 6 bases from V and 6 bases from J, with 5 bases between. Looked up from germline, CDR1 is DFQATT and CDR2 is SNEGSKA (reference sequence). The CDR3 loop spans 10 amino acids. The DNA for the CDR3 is TGCAGTGCGTTCTCCGGGGAGCTGTTTTTT. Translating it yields CSAFSGELFF.

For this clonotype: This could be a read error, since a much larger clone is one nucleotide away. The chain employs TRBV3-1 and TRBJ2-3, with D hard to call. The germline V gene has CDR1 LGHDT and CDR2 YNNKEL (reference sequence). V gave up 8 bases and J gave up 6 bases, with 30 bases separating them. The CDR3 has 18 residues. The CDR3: CASCSPISETNGYDTQYF. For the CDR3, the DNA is TGTGCCAGCTGCTCCCCGATATCCGAGACCAACGGTTACGATACGCAGTATTTT.

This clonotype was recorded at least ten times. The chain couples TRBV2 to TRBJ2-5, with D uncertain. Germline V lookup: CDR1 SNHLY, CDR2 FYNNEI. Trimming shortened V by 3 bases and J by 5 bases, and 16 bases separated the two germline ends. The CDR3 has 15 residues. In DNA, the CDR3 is TGTGCCAGCAGTGATGTGGTGGGCCTGAGGGAGACCCAGTACTTC. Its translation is CASSDVVGLRETQYF.

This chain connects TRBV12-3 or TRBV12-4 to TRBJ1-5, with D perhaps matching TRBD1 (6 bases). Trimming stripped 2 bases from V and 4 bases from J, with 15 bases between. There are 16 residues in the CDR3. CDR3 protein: CASSLKSPGVNQPQHF. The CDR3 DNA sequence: TGTGCCAGCAGTTTAAAGAGTCCAGGGGTTAATCAGCCCCAGCATTTT.

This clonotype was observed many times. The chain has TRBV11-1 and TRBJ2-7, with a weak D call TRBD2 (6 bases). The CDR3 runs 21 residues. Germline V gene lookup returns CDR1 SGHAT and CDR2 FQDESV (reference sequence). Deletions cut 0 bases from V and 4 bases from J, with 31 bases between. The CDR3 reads CASSLAYGGDHPKGGLYEQYF. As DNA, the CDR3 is TGTGCCAGCAGCTTAGCGTACGGTGGGGATCACCCCAAAGGAGGGCTATACGAGCAGTACTTC.

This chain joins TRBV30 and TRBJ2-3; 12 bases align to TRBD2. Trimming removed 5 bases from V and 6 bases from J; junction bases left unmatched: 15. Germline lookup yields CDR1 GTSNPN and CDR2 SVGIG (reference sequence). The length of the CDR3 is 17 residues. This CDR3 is CAWGPRASGGAVDTQYF. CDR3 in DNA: TGTGCCTGGGGGCCGCGGGCTAGCGGGGGGGCCGTGGATACGCAGTATTTT.

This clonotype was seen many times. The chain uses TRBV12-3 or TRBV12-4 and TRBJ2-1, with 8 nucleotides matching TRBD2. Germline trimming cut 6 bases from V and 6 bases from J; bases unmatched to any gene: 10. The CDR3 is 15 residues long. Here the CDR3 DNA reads TGTGCCAGCAGACTAAGCGGGAGTAACGGCAATGAGCAGTTCTTC. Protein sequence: CASRLSGSNGNEQFF.

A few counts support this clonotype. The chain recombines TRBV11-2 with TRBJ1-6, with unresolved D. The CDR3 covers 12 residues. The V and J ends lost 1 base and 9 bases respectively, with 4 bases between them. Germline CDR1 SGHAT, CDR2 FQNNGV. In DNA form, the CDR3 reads TGTGCCAGCAGCTTAGGCGTTTCACCCCTCCACTTT. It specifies CASSLGVSPLHF.